The next 30 T cell receptor beta chains were all read from a single sample in a study of monozygotic twins with cystic fibrosis. The protocol was immunoSEQ multiplex PCR, while the TCRdb copy is restricted to in-frame clones and leaves out a portion. The sample yields 7,500 to 9,500 clones, approximately 95% seen once. The source material was blood. The receptors derive from a boy aged 2 to 10 with cystic fibrosis.

The chain joins TRBV18 to TRBJ2-2, with D possibly matching TRBD1 (5 bases). Trimming took 2 bases from V and 6 from J, leaving 13 bases between them. This CDR3 comprises 15 residues. The germline CDR1 and CDR2 sequences are KGHSH and LQKENI. CDR3 residues: CASSPDLQVPGELFF. The DNA of the CDR3 is TGTGCCAGCTCACCAGATTTACAGGTCCCCGGGGAGCTGTTTTTT.

The gene calls are TRBV7-9 and TRBJ1-1; 7 bases line up with TRBD1. The CDR3 totals 15 residues. V dropped 2 bases and J dropped 4; count of bases not matched to a gene: 7. The germline gives CDR1 SEHNR, CDR2 FQNEAQ (reference sequence). CDR3 protein: CASSLSEGAFTEAFF. Here the CDR3 DNA reads TGTGCCAGCAGCTTATCGGAGGGGGCATTCACTGAAGCTTTCTTT.

This chain joins TRBV6-6 and TRBJ1-1, with 7 bases lining up with TRBD1. Trimming at V came to 6 bases and at J to 4 bases, leaving 8 bases not matched to a gene. The germline gives CDR1 MNHNY, CDR2 SVGAGI (reference sequence). The CDR3 has 14 residues. The CDR3 sequence is CASSDGQAGTEAFF. The CDR3 DNA is TGTGCCAGCAGCGACGGACAGGCGGGCACTGAAGCTTTCTTT.

The CDR3 DNA sequence: TGTGCCAGCAGCCAAATGAAGGACAGGGGTCCAAGCGACTACGAGCAGTACTTC. As protein: CASSQMKDRGPSDYEQYF. This chain uses TRBV13 with TRBJ2-7; TRBD1 aligns across 9 bases. Losses at the gene ends were 5 bases for V and 3 bases for J; bases not matched to a gene: 17. The CDR3 is 18 residues long. CDR1 and CDR2 (germline): PRHDT, FYEKMQ (reference sequence).

V gene TRBV7-9 combines with J gene TRBJ1-1; the match to TRBD1 covers 9 bases. Losses at the gene ends were 5 bases for V and 1 base for J; bases not matched to a gene: 17. Germline CDR1 and CDR2: SEHNR and FQNEAQ (reference sequence). CDR3 length: 19 amino acids. CDR3 residues: CASSGEGQGIDGENTEAFF. In nucleotides, the CDR3 is TGTGCCAGCAGCGGCGAGGGACAGGGAATCGATGGCGAGAACACTGAAGCTTTCTTT.

The CDR3 is CASSLGSGGAGADTQYF. The CDR3 DNA reads as TGCGCCAGCAGCTTGGGGAGCGGGGGGGCCGGCGCAGATACGCAGTATTTT. The chain recombines TRBV5-1 with TRBJ2-3, with 10 positions matching TRBD2. Germline V CDR1 and CDR2: SGHRS, YFSETQ. CDR3 size: 17 residues. The V gene end was trimmed by 0 bases and the J gene end by 4 bases; junction bases not matched to a gene: 8. The full variable domain, with the rest looked up from reference TRBV5-1 and TRBJ2-3, is KAGVTQTPRYLIKTRGQQVTLSCSPISGHRSVSWYQQTPGQGLQFLFEYFSETQRNKGNFPGRFSGRQFSNSRSEMNVSTLELGDSALYLCASSLGSGGAGADTQYFGPGTRLTVL.

The chain has TRBV7-9 and TRBJ1-1, with no clear D. Germline-derived CDR1 and CDR2 are SEHNR and FQNEAQ (reference sequence). Trimming stripped 2 bases from V and 1 base from J, with 14 bases between. The CDR3 consists of 16 residues. The CDR3, as DNA: TGTGCCAGCAGCTTACCCTTCGTAGCAGGGAACACTGAAGCTTTCTTT. Translation: CASSLPFVAGNTEAFF.

The CDR3 DNA follows: TGCGCCAGCAGCTTGGGGACAGGTTTCCCTAACTATGGCTACACCTTC. Its translation: CASSLGTGFPNYGYTF. The V call is TRBV5-1, the J call TRBJ1-2; 7 bases are a match to TRBD1. V was clipped by 0 bases and J by 0 bases; unmatched bases: 5. From germline, CDR1 is SGHRS and CDR2 YFSETQ. This CDR3 spans 16 amino acids.

DNA for the CDR3: TGTGCCAGCAGCCCGGGACTAGCGGGGAAAGAGACCCAGTACTTC. It codes for CASSPGLAGKETQYF. The J gene is TRBJ2-5, the V gene TRBV11-2; 13 nucleotides line up with TRBD2. J was trimmed by 3 bases and V by 5 bases; bases with no gene match: 3. The CDR3 has 15 residues. Germline V gene data show CDR1 as SGHAT and CDR2 as FQNNGV.

The chain combines TRBV5-1 with TRBJ2-3; D unclear. There are 13 residues in the CDR3. CDR1 is SGHRS and CDR2 is YFSETQ in the germline V gene. V was cut by 4 bases and J by 3 bases, with 9 bases left in between. This chain's CDR3 is CASSKDSTDTQYF. CDR3 DNA: TGCGCCAGCAGCAAAGACTCGACAGATACGCAGTATTTT.

CDR3 protein: CASSEYGQSNEKLFF. The CDR3 DNA follows: TGTGCCAGCAGTGAATACGGACAGTCTAATGAAAAACTGTTTTTT. The rearrangement uses TRBV25-1 and TRBJ1-4; tentatively, D is TRBD1 (6 bases). This CDR3 spans 15 amino acids. Per the germline V gene, CDR1 is MGHDK and CDR2 is SYGVNS. Between the trimmed V and J ends, which lost 0 bases and 3 bases, there was a span of 8 bases. Full variable domain (remainder filled in from reference TRBV25-1 and TRBJ1-4): EADIYQTPRYLVIGTGKKITLECSQTMGHDKMYWYQQDPGMELHLIHYSYGVNSTEKGDLSSESTVSRIRTEHFPLTLESARPSHTSQYLCASSEYGQSNEKLFFGSGTQLSVL.

The chain uses TRBV7-9 and TRBJ2-3; D is unclear. V was shortened by 4 bases and J by 2 bases, with 13 bases between the two germline ends. The CDR3 is made up of 15 amino acids. In germline, CDR1 is SEHNR, CDR2 FQNEAQ (reference sequence). For the CDR3, the DNA is TGTGCCAGCAGCTCCAGTGGTGGGGACACAGATACGCAGTATTTT. This gives the protein CASSSSGGDTDTQYF.

V gene TRBV9 combines with J gene TRBJ1-1, with a possible D match to TRBD1 (5 bases). The CDR3 loop spans 15 amino acids. The germline V and J ends were trimmed by 0 bases and 5 bases, with 14 bases remaining between them. CDR1 and CDR2 (germline): SGDLS, YYNGEE. The CDR3 region is CASSVGIGERTEAFF. DNA for the CDR3: TGTGCCAGCAGCGTAGGTATAGGGGAGAGAACTGAAGCTTTCTTT.

The chain carries TRBV7-9 and TRBJ1-1; possible D gene TRBD1, 5 bases. The CDR3 runs 13 residues. CDR1 is SEHNR and CDR2 is FQNEAQ in the germline V gene (reference sequence). The ends were cut back, 1 base at V and 4 bases at J, with 7 bases in the middle. CDR3 sequence: CASSLVRGTEAFF. The CDR3 bases are TGTGCCAGCAGCTTAGTTAGGGGCACTGAAGCTTTCTTT.

V gene TRBV27 combines with J gene TRBJ1-1; D remains ambiguous. Germline lookup yields CDR1 MNHEY and CDR2 SMNVEV (reference sequence). CDR3 length equals 16 residues. The V end lost 4 bases, the J end lost 1 base, and 16 bases lay between the germline ends. CDR3 sequence (DNA): TGTGCCAGCAGTTGGACCCCGGGAGCATCGAACACTGAAGCTTTCTTT. The encoded protein is CASSWTPGASNTEAFF.

J is TRBJ1-3 and V is TRBV5-6; D uncertain. Trimming took 0 bases from V and 0 from J, leaving 13 bases between them. The germline CDR1 and CDR2 sequences are SGHDT and YYEEEE. The CDR3 length is 17 residues. The CDR3 sequence is CASSLAIRPGSGNTIYF. The CDR3, as DNA: TGTGCCAGCAGCTTGGCTATTCGGCCGGGCTCTGGAAACACCATATATTTT.

The chain uses TRBV2 and TRBJ2-1; D ambiguous. This CDR3 contains 15 residues. With 4 bases removed from V and 1 base from J, the gap between germline ends came to 11 bases. The germline V gene encodes CDR1 SNHLY and CDR2 FYNNEI. CDR3 in amino acids: CASSVRQVSYNEQFF. The DNA of the CDR3 is TGTGCCAGCAGTGTCCGCCAGGTGTCCTACAATGAGCAGTTCTTC.

J is TRBJ1-1 and V is TRBV6-5; TRBD1 might be the D (5 bases). The CDR3 covers 14 residues. Between the trimmed V and J ends, which lost 2 bases and 4 bases, there was a span of 11 bases. CDR1 and CDR2 (germline): MNHEY, SVGAGI. CDR3 protein: CASSYQGEGTEAFF. The CDR3 bases are TGTGCCAGCAGTTACCAGGGAGAAGGCACTGAAGCTTTCTTT.

This CDR3 is CASSEIAYGELFF. CDR3 nucleotides: TGTGCCAGCAGTGAGATTGCATACGGGGAGCTGTTTTTT. The rearrangement uses TRBV6-1 and TRBJ2-2; no reliable D call. Germline CDR1 reads MNHNS; CDR2 reads SASEGT. Between the trimmed V and J ends, which lost 3 bases and 7 bases, there was a span of 9 bases. CDR3 size: 13 residues.

This clone came up once. This rearrangement joins TRBV5-6 to TRBJ2-5, with D perhaps matching TRBD1 or TRBD2 (5 bases each). V lost 0 bases to trimming and J lost 5 bases, with 11 bases between them. Germline values: CDR1 SGHDT, CDR2 YYEEEE. This CDR3 is built from 14 residues. CDR3: CASSLGSGTETQYF. CDR3 nucleotide sequence: TGTGCCAGCAGCTTGGGTAGTGGGACGGAGACCCAGTACTTC.

The rearrangement joins TRBV6-6 to TRBJ2-3; tentatively, D is TRBD2 (5 bases). Germline V CDR1 and CDR2: MNHNY, SVGAGI (reference sequence). The germline V and J ends were trimmed by 7 bases and 0 bases, with 14 bases remaining between them. This CDR3 has 15 amino acids. CDR3 region: CASTSFGGSTDTQYF. For the CDR3, the DNA is TGTGCCAGCACATCCTTCGGAGGAAGCACAGATACGCAGTATTTT.

The rearrangement uses TRBV5-1 and TRBJ1-4, with TRBD1 as a possible D gene (5 bases). Germline CDR1 reads SGHRS; CDR2 reads YFSETQ. CDR3 length: 15 residues. V was cut by 4 bases and J by 5 bases, with 15 bases left in between. CDR3 loop: CASSTGRPENEKLFF. For the CDR3, the DNA is TGCGCCAGCAGCACAGGACGGCCTGAAAATGAAAAACTGTTTTTT.

The table lists this clone with a count of one. The DNA for the CDR3 is TGTGCCAGCAGCGTAGGATCGCCGGGAGATGCAGATACGCAGTATTTT. Translation gives CASSVGSPGDADTQYF. V usage is TRBV9 and J usage is TRBJ2-3; D possibly corresponds to TRBD2 (6 bases). The CDR3 consists of 16 residues. Trimming took off 0 bases at V and 4 bases at J, with 15 bases between the two ends. Per germline, CDR1 SGDLS and CDR2 YYNGEE.

The V call is TRBV15, the J call TRBJ2-7; D might be TRBD1 or TRBD2, each matching 5 bases. V lost 6 bases and J 4 bases, leaving 13 bases between the germline ends. CDR3 length: 13 amino acids. CDR1 is LNHNV and CDR2 is YYDKDF in the germline V gene (reference sequence). This CDR3 reads CATSIPGTYEQYF. The CDR3 bases are TGTGCCACCAGTATCCCAGGGACGTACGAGCAGTACTTC.

The V gene is TRBV6-5, the J gene TRBJ1-4; no clear D. Trimming pared 0 bases from V and 7 bases from J, leaving 9 bases between. Germline CDR1 and CDR2: MNHEY and SVGAGI. This CDR3 has 14 residues. Written as DNA, the CDR3 is TGTGCCAGCAGTTACTCTCGACGGGGTGAAAAACTGTTTTTT. It yields the protein CASSYSRRGEKLFF.

The chain recombines TRBV15 with TRBJ1-2; perhaps TRBD1 as D (6 bases). V lost 1 base, J lost 4 bases, and 10 bases lay in between. This CDR3 has 14 amino acids. Germline V CDR1 and CDR2: LNHNV, YYDKDF (reference sequence). CDR3 DNA sequence: TGTGCCACCAGCAGAGTGGCAGGGGCCTATGGCTACACCTTC. This gives the protein CATSRVAGAYGYTF. Using reference TRBV15 and TRBJ1-2 for the parts outside the CDR3, the full variable domain is DAMVIQNPRYQVTQFGKPVTLSCSQTLNHNVMYWYQQKSSQAPKLLFHYYDKDFNNEADTPDNFQSRRPNTSFCFLDIRSPGLGDTAMYLCATSRVAGAYGYTFGSGTRLTVV.

Regarding this clone: A junction end diverges from the germline sequence, so it may reflect a read error. The chain carries TRBV11-2 and TRBJ2-7, with 8 bases that match TRBD2. The V gene's germline CDR1 is SGHAT and CDR2 FQNNGV. CDR3 length equals 13 residues. CDR3 bases: TGTGCCAGCAGCACGGGGGGGGACATCAAAGGGCACTTC. This gives the protein CASSTGGDIKGHF.

V gene TRBV6-6 combines with J gene TRBJ2-3, with D hard to call. The V gene's germline CDR1 is MNHNY and CDR2 SVGAGI (reference sequence). V was cut by 4 bases and J by 3 bases, with 8 bases left in between. There are 13 residues in the CDR3. The CDR3 nucleotides are TGTGCCAGCAGTTTTACGTGGACAGATACGCAGTATTTT. This encodes CASSFTWTDTQYF.

CDR3 region: CASNNGAEAFF. CDR3 DNA: TGTGCCAGCAACAATGGGGCAGAAGCTTTCTTT. The chain couples TRBV27 to TRBJ1-1, with D possibly being TRBD1 (5 bases). Between the trimmed V and J ends, which lost 7 bases and 8 bases, there was a span of 11 bases. From germline, CDR1 is MNHEY and CDR2 SMNVEV (reference sequence). The CDR3 sequence is 11 residues long.

The sample holds one count of this clone. The chain combines TRBV7-9 with TRBJ1-1; D is unresolved. Germline V CDR1 and CDR2: SEHNR, FQNEAQ (reference sequence). This CDR3 has 17 amino acids. V was trimmed by 1 base and J by 0 bases, leaving 15 bases between them. CDR3 in DNA: TGTGCCAGCAGCTTAGGGCGGACGGAGTTCATGAACACTGAAGCTTTCTTT. Protein sequence: CASSLGRTEFMNTEAFF.